Listed here are 19 T cell receptor beta chains from one sample, sequenced in a study of T cell repertoires in cytomegalovirus infection. Using its own MiXCR run on the reads, TCRdb lists one record per CDR3 protein. The table shows 200,000 or so distinct CDR3 sequences, with 35% to 40% occurring only once. Their antigens are not known. The sequenced sample was CD8+ T cells from cultured PBMCs, obtained from culture after CMV antigen stimulation. Receptors were obtained from a human donor in good health (CMV status not recorded). Some clones in this sample may be carry-over from other donors' samples.

This clonotype was counted only a few times. This chain connects TRBV6-5 to TRBJ1-2; D gene uncertain. Trimming removed 2 bases at V and 8 bases at J, with 12 bases between. CDR1 MNHEY and CDR2 SVGAGI come from the germline V gene. There are 13 residues in the CDR3. The CDR3 sequence is CASSYGPGRGYTF. The CDR3 DNA is TGTGCCAGCAGTTACGGACCCGGGCGCGGCTACACCTTC.

J is TRBJ1-5 and V is TRBV20-1; D not certain. The V end lost 2 bases, the J end lost 0 bases, and 11 bases lay between the germline ends. The CDR3 has 15 amino acids. Germline CDR1 and CDR2: DFQATT and SNEGSKA (reference sequence). This CDR3 is CSARMMEYSNQPQHF. CDR3 DNA: TGCAGTGCTAGAATGATGGAGTATAGCAATCAGCCCCAGCATTTT.

The J gene is TRBJ2-2, the V gene TRBV19; D gene ambiguous. The CDR3 has 13 residues. In germline, CDR1 is LNHDA, CDR2 SQIVND (reference sequence). The ends were cut back, 6 bases at V and 6 bases at J, with 11 bases in the middle. In nucleotides, the CDR3 is TGTGCCAGTAGCTTGGGGTTTGCCGGGGAGCTGTTTTTT. It yields the protein CASSLGFAGELFF.

This clonotype was observed a few times. This chain joins TRBV7-6 and TRBJ2-1; 9 nucleotides align to TRBD1. The CDR3 runs 17 residues. V lost 5 bases and J lost 4; bases outside the gene matches: 12. The germline gives CDR1 SGHVS, CDR2 FNYEAQ. The CDR3 nucleotides read TGTGCCAGCAGCCAGTCAACCGGGACAGGGCCTTACAATGAGCAGTTCTTC. This codes for CASSQSTGTGPYNEQFF.

J is TRBJ2-5 and V is TRBV7-8, with D maybe TRBD1 (6 bases). There are 17 residues in the CDR3. With 1 base removed from V and 4 bases from J, the gap between germline ends came to 19 bases. Per germline, CDR1 SGHVS and CDR2 FQNEAQ. CDR3 sequence reads: CASSLEAGALPGETQYF. DNA of the CDR3: TGTGCCAGCAGCTTAGAGGCAGGGGCTCTCCCGGGAGAGACCCAGTACTTC. Full variable domain (remainder filled in from reference TRBV7-8 and TRBJ2-5): GAGVSQSPRYKVAKRGQDVALRCDPISGHVSLFWYQQALGQGPEFLTYFQNEAQLDKSGLPSDRFFAERPEGSVSTLKIQRTQQEDSAVYLCASSLEAGALPGETQYFGPGTRLLVL.

This sequence joins TRBV13 and TRBJ1-5, with D possibly TRBD1 on 5 matching bases. The CDR3 spans 14 residues. CDR1 and CDR2 (germline): PRHDT, FYEKMQ (reference sequence). With 3 bases removed from V and 4 bases from J, the gap between germline ends came to 10 bases. CDR3 loop: CASSFQGFNQPQHF. For the CDR3, the DNA is TGTGCCAGCAGCTTCCAGGGTTTTAATCAGCCCCAGCATTTT.

This clonotype has more than one count but fewer than ten. This chain uses TRBV27 with TRBJ2-5, with 9 positions matching TRBD1. After removal of 2 bases from V and 4 bases from J, the junction contained 8 bases not matched to a gene. The CDR3 is 16 amino acids. Germline V gene data show CDR1 as MNHEY and CDR2 as SMNVEV (reference sequence). The CDR3 protein is CASSLVPTGGGETQYF. The DNA of the CDR3 is TGTGCCAGCAGTTTAGTTCCGACAGGGGGAGGAGAGACCCAGTACTTC.

This clonotype was counted only a few times. Sequence at one end of the junction differs from germline and may be a read error. The V and J genes are TRBV4-1 and TRBJ2-1, with 13 bases lining up with TRBD2. CDR1 is MGHRA and CDR2 is YSYEKL in the germline V gene. There are 17 residues in the CDR3. CDR3 in amino acids: CASSPWTSGGGEKEQFF. The CDR3, as DNA: TGTGCCAGCAGCCCCTGGACTAGCGGGGGTGGAGAGAAGGAGCAGTTCTTC.

This clonotype appeared many times. The V gene is TRBV7-8, the J gene TRBJ1-4, with D possibly matching TRBD1 (6 bases). The germline V and J ends were trimmed by 6 bases and 0 bases, with 14 bases remaining between them. The germline gives CDR1 SGHVS, CDR2 FQNEAQ. The CDR3 contains 16 residues. CDR3 nucleotides: TGTGCCAGCAGACCGAGAGGGGGGACAACTAATGAAAAACTGTTTTTT. Amino acids: CASRPRGGTTNEKLFF.

This clonotype was picked up a small number of times. This chain connects TRBV7-9 to TRBJ2-7; 8 positions agree with TRBD1. Germline trimming cut 1 base from V and 5 bases from J; bases unmatched to any gene: 4. The CDR3 covers 14 residues. Germline assignment: CDR1 SEHNR and CDR2 FQNEAQ (reference sequence). The CDR3 loop is CASSLVDRVDEQYF. As DNA, the CDR3 is TGTGCCAGCAGCTTAGTGGACAGGGTCGACGAGCAGTACTTC.

The genes are TRBV9 and TRBJ1-2; the D is unclear. V lost 4 bases to trimming and J lost 6 bases, with 10 bases between them. Germline CDR1 SGDLS, CDR2 YYNGEE. This CDR3 spans 12 amino acids. CDR3 sequence reads: CASSNLPDGYTF. The CDR3 DNA is TGTGCCAGCAGCAACCTCCCTGATGGCTACACCTTC.

The table lists this clonotype with a few counts. The chain links TRBV12-3 or TRBV12-4 to TRBJ1-1, with D possibly being TRBD1 (6 bases). The CDR3 covers 13 residues. The V end was cut by 5 bases, the J end by 1 base, with 8 bases between. The CDR3 sequence is CASSTDRNTEAFF. The DNA for the CDR3 is TGTGCCAGCAGTACGGACAGGAACACTGAAGCTTTCTTT.

V and J are TRBV5-1 and TRBJ2-1, with 9 positions matching TRBD2. This CDR3 has 17 amino acids. The V and J ends lost 4 bases and 2 bases, in that order; junction bases with no gene match: 10. The germline gives CDR1 SGHRS, CDR2 YFSETQ. The CDR3 DNA sequence: TGCGCCAGCAGCCCATCGGGGCTAGCGGGACCCTACAATGAGCAGTTCTTC. Encoded protein: CASSPSGLAGPYNEQFF.

This sequence joins TRBV11-2 and TRBJ1-1; possible D gene TRBD1, 6 bases. Trimming took off 3 bases at V and 7 bases at J, with 15 bases between the two ends. Germline V gene lookup returns CDR1 SGHAT and CDR2 FQNNGV. The CDR3 runs 14 residues. CDR3 region: CASSLMTGTVEAFF. CDR3 DNA sequence: TGTGCCAGCAGCTTGATGACAGGTACGGTTGAAGCTTTCTTT.

Only one count was recorded for this clonotype. The CDR3 reads CASSYEPQHF. CDR3 in DNA: TGTGCCAGCAGTTACGAGCCCCAGCATTTT. The chain couples TRBV6-6 to TRBJ1-5, with unresolved D. Trimming shortened V by 2 bases and J by 8 bases, and 1 base separated the two germline ends. CDR3 size: 10 residues. Germline CDR1 and CDR2: MNHNY and SVGAGI (reference sequence).

There are many counts of this clonotype. The chain uses TRBV7-6 and TRBJ2-5, with 11 bases identical to TRBD1. The CDR3 length is 15 residues. The germline gives CDR1 SGHVS, CDR2 FNYEAQ. With 5 bases clipped from V and 5 bases from J, the junction kept 7 bases outside the gene matches. The CDR3 region is CASSPGTGGWETQYF. In nucleotides, the CDR3 is TGTGCCAGCAGCCCGGGGACAGGGGGTTGGGAGACCCAGTACTTC.

The chain combines TRBV27 with TRBJ2-7, with a weak D call TRBD1 (7 bases). CDR3 length equals 15 residues. Trimming pared 3 bases from V and 3 bases from J, leaving 15 bases between. CDR1 MNHEY and CDR2 SMNVEV come from the germline V gene (reference sequence). This CDR3 is CASSFGQGGHYEQYF. The CDR3, as DNA: TGTGCCAGCAGTTTCGGGCAGGGGGGACACTACGAGCAGTACTTC.

Of note for this clonotype: The junction differs from germline at one of its ends, possibly a read error. The V call is TRBV20-1, the J call TRBJ2-6; possible D gene TRBD1, 5 bases. Looked up from germline, CDR1 is DFQATT and CDR2 is SNEGSKA (reference sequence). The CDR3 totals 16 residues. The CDR3 coding sequence is TGCAGTGCCATATCGTTGCCTCCGTCTGGGGCCATCGTCCTGACTTTC. Translation: CSAISLPPSGAIVLTF.

In its sample, this clonotype was seen a few times. This rearrangement joins TRBV28 to TRBJ2-7; 10 bases map to TRBD2. The CDR3 totals 16 residues. V shed 6 bases and J 0 bases; nucleotides not matched to a gene: 8. Germline V gene lookup returns CDR1 MDHEN and CDR2 SYDVKM. This CDR3 is CASSAKAGGSSYEQYF. CDR3 coding DNA: TGTGCCAGCAGCGCCAAAGCGGGAGGGAGCTCCTACGAGCAGTACTTC.